The 23 T cell receptor beta chains listed next were all sequenced from one sample in a study of early T cells in non-severe SARS-CoV-2 infection (dated by TCRdb to 2020 to 2022). The receptor library was made with 5' RACE. The run used a NextSeq 500. The public reads were reprocessed in TCRdb via fastp at Q25 and MiXCR, keeping in-frame beta chains. Rows are unified per CDR3 protein, each entry keeping the most common DNA and genes. The sample contains roughly 60,000 distinct CDR3 sequences, under 15% of them found a single time. In total, the top ten clones hold around 4% of the sample. The sequencing input was whole blood. These receptors all come from an adult who was a healthcare worker with PCR-confirmed SARS-CoV-2 infection or an uninfected control (not recorded which).

This clonotype appeared many times. V is TRBV29-1 and J is TRBJ1-1; 10 bases are shared with TRBD1. The CDR3 runs 13 residues. J was trimmed by 5 bases and V by 5 bases; bases with no gene match: 5. Germline CDR1 reads SQVTM; CDR2 reads ANQGSEA. Here the CDR3 reads CSVRQGAKTEAFF. Written as DNA, the CDR3 is TGCAGCGTTAGACAGGGGGCAAAGACTGAAGCTTTCTTT.

This clonotype was seen more than once but under ten times. The gene calls are TRBV29-1 and TRBJ1-2; TRBD1 matches at 8 bases. The CDR3 sequence is 13 residues long. Trimming removed 6 bases from V and 3 bases from J; junction bases left unmatched: 6. Germline CDR1 SQVTM, CDR2 ANQGSEA. This CDR3 is CSVDGQGHYGYTF. DNA of the CDR3: TGCAGCGTGGACGGACAGGGCCACTATGGCTACACCTTC.

This clonotype has more than one count but fewer than ten. The chain recombines TRBV5-1 with TRBJ1-6; D remains ambiguous. V was trimmed by 4 bases and J by 6 bases, leaving 8 bases between them. Germline V lookup: CDR1 SGHRS, CDR2 YFSETQ. The CDR3 totals 13 residues. The CDR3: CASSAERNSPLHF. In nucleotides, the CDR3 is TGCGCCAGCAGCGCCGAACGTAATTCACCCCTCCACTTT.

This clonotype was observed many times. The chain uses TRBV6-5 and TRBJ1-5, with D tentatively TRBD1 (5 bases). Germline CDR1 MNHEY, CDR2 SVGAGI. CDR3 length equals 15 residues. Trimming cost V 6 bases and J 0 bases, with 12 bases left between them. This CDR3 reads CASRPTGDSNQPQHF. The CDR3, as DNA: TGTGCCAGCAGGCCTACAGGTGATAGCAATCAGCCCCAGCATTTT.

The rearrangement joins TRBV13 to TRBJ2-3; TRBD1 aligns across 9 bases. The CDR3 totals 15 residues. CDR1 is PRHDT and CDR2 is FYEKMQ in the germline V gene (reference sequence). With V trimmed by 5 bases and J by 3 bases, 6 bases remained unmatched. The CDR3 DNA sequence: TGTGCCAGCAGCCTGGACAGGGGAGGAACAGATACGCAGTATTTT. Amino acid sequence: CASSLDRGGTDTQYF.

The chain links TRBV11-2 to TRBJ2-5, with D possibly TRBD2 on 6 matching bases. Germline CDR1 is SGHAT and CDR2 is FQNNGV. This CDR3 spans 12 amino acids. Trimming shortened V by 2 bases and J by 5 bases, and 6 bases separated the two germline ends. The CDR3 reads CASSLREETQYF. CDR3 nucleotide sequence: TGTGCCAGCAGCTTACGGGAGGAGACCCAGTACTTC.

The chain carries TRBV7-3 and TRBJ2-2; 7 positions match TRBD1. The CDR3 has 16 amino acids. J was trimmed by 4 bases and V by 1 base; bases with no gene match: 6. CDR1 is SGHTA and CDR2 is FQGTGA in the germline V gene. The chain's CDR3 is CASSLRKGASTGELFF. The CDR3 bases are TGTGCCAGCAGCTTAAGAAAGGGGGCCAGCACCGGGGAGCTGTTTTTT.

This clonotype has a handful of counts. As DNA, the CDR3 is TGTGCCACCAGCAGAAGGGACATCGGGGAAAAACTGTTTTTT. It translates to CATSRRDIGEKLFF. V gene TRBV15 combines with J gene TRBJ1-4; the D gene is possibly TRBD1 (6 bases). This CDR3 region has 14 residues. Germline assignment: CDR1 LNHNV and CDR2 YYDKDF (reference sequence). Trimming cost V 2 bases and J 8 bases, with 12 bases left between them.

This clonotype came up many times. The gene calls are TRBV5-1 and TRBJ2-7, with a weak D call TRBD2 (5 bases). CDR3 size: 15 residues. V lost 0 bases and J lost 3, with 13 bases in between. CDR1 is SGHRS, CDR2 YFSETQ, per germline. CDR3 bases: TGCGCCAGCAGCTTGGTTGGAGGCACCAACTACGAGCAGTACTTC. Translating it yields CASSLVGGTNYEQYF.

V gene TRBV20-1 combines with J gene TRBJ2-5, with D unresolved. Germline loops: CDR1 DFQATT, CDR2 SNEGSKA (reference sequence). Trimming pared 1 base from V and 5 bases from J, leaving 11 bases between. The CDR3 spans 13 residues. CDR3 DNA: TGCAGTGCTAGAGGGCCTCACACGGAGACCCAGTACTTC. Its protein is CSARGPHTETQYF.

This clonotype showed up many times. The V call is TRBV20-1, the J call TRBJ2-3; D is unresolved. Germline V gene sequence: CDR1 DFQATT, CDR2 SNEGSKA (reference sequence). Trimming removed 2 bases at V and 8 bases at J, with 11 bases between. The CDR3 is 12 amino acids. CDR3 DNA sequence: TGCAGTGCTAGACCCTCGGAAGGTACGCAGTATTTT. Residues: CSARPSEGTQYF.

The chain couples TRBV7-2 to TRBJ1-1, with D unresolved. V lost 1 base and J 3 bases, leaving 9 bases between the germline ends. The CDR3 is made up of 14 amino acids. Germline lookup yields CDR1 SGHTA and CDR2 FQGNSA. CDR3 bases: TGTGCCAGCAGCTTAGGGGCAGGACACACTGAAGCTTTCTTT. It encodes CASSLGAGHTEAFF.

This clonotype occurred a few times. The CDR3 nucleotides read TGTGCCAGCAGCTTAGTGACCCAGGAGACCCAGTACTTC. Translating it yields CASSLVTQETQYF. The V call is TRBV7-6, the J call TRBJ2-5, with D unresolved. The CDR3 runs to 13 residues. Germline lookup yields CDR1 SGHVS and CDR2 FNYEAQ. The germline V and J ends were trimmed by 1 base and 5 bases, with 8 bases remaining between them.

The chain couples TRBV12-3 or TRBV12-4 to TRBJ2-5; tentative D call: TRBD1 (7 bases). V gave up 5 bases and J gave up 9 bases, with 16 bases separating them. The CDR3 length is 13 residues. Written as DNA, the CDR3 is TGTGCCAGCAGTGGGACAGCCGGCGGGGCCCAGTACTTC. This translates into CASSGTAGGAQYF.

V is TRBV10-1 and J is TRBJ2-5, with D tentatively TRBD1 (5 bases). The CDR3 is 14 residues long. V lost 0 bases to trimming and J lost 1 base, with 6 bases between them. Germline CDR1 is WNHNN and CDR2 is SYGVQD (reference sequence). The CDR3 spells CASSESGPQETQYF. CDR3 coding DNA: TGCGCCAGCAGTGAGTCGGGGCCCCAAGAGACCCAGTACTTC.

The chain recombines TRBV6-5 with TRBJ1-3; D might be TRBD1 (6 bases). This CDR3 comprises 14 residues. CDR1 is MNHEY, CDR2 SVGAGI, per germline. Trimming stripped 7 bases from V and 2 bases from J, with 12 bases between. The CDR3, as DNA: TGTGCCAGCACCAAAGGGGGGGCTGGAAACACCATATATTTT. Translating it yields CASTKGGAGNTIYF.

In regard to this clonotype: At one of its ends the junction is not consistent with the germline gene, which may arise from a read error. The chain links TRBV5-1 to TRBJ2-5; maybe TRBD1 (5 bases). This CDR3 region has 14 residues. The V gene's germline CDR1 is SGHRS and CDR2 YFSETQ. CDR3 residues: CASSLGSGQETQYF. CDR3 bases: TGCGCCAGCAGTTTGGGGTCAGGGCAAGAGACCCAGTACTTC.

This clonotype has a handful of counts. The rearrangement joins TRBV7-2 to TRBJ2-7; the D is unclear. CDR1 and CDR2 from the germline V gene are SGHTA and FQGNSA. The CDR3 extends over 13 amino acids. The V gene lost 0 bases and the J gene lost 5 bases, with 8 bases spanning the gap. CDR3 amino acids: CASSLARHHEQYF. The CDR3 region has the DNA TGTGCCAGCAGCTTAGCGAGGCACCACGAGCAGTACTTC. Supplemented by reference TRBV7-2 and TRBJ2-7, the full variable domain reads GAGVSQSPSNKVTEKGKDVELRCDPISGHTALYWYRQSLGQGLEFLIYFQGNSAPDKSGLPSDRFSAERTGGSVSTLTIQRTQQEDSAVYLCASSLARHHEQYFGPGTRLTVT.

This clonotype was observed a handful of times. This chain uses TRBV6-6 with TRBJ2-3; 7 bases match TRBD1. This CDR3 has 15 amino acids. V shed 0 bases and J 4 bases; nucleotides not matched to a gene: 4. Looked up from germline, CDR1 is MNHNY and CDR2 is SVGAGI (reference sequence). The CDR3 region is CASSYSAGGADTQYF. In nucleotides, the CDR3 is TGTGCCAGCAGTTACTCGGCAGGGGGAGCAGATACGCAGTATTTT.

The table lists this clonotype with many counts. This chain links TRBV10-2 with TRBJ1-5, with TRBD1 identical over 7 bases. Germline V gene lookup returns CDR1 WSHSY and CDR2 SAAADI. The CDR3 sequence is 13 residues long. The trim removed 7 bases at V and 4 bases at J, leaving 4 bases unmatched. The CDR3 DNA reads as TGCGCCAGCACCTCGACAGGGAATCAGCCCCAGCATTTT. As protein: CASTSTGNQPQHF.

This clonotype showed up many times. The rearrangement joins TRBV20-1 to TRBJ2-1, with TRBD1 as a possible D gene (5 bases). V lost 3 bases, J lost 3 bases, and 12 bases lay in between. The germline gives CDR1 DFQATT, CDR2 SNEGSKA (reference sequence). The CDR3 totals 14 residues. The CDR3 is CSASRVGVYNEQFF. The CDR3 nucleotides are TGCAGTGCTAGTAGGGTAGGGGTCTACAATGAGCAGTTCTTC.

Details on this clonotype: A much larger clone sits a single nucleotide away, making a read error possible. V gene TRBV2 combines with J gene TRBJ2-3; D is possibly TRBD1 (6 bases). Germline-derived CDR1 and CDR2 are SNHLY and FYNNEI. This CDR3 spans 15 amino acids. CDR3 DNA sequence: TGTGCCAGCACCCGACAGGCCCCCAGCATAGATACGCAGTATTTT. Its protein product is CASTRQAPSIDTQYF.

This clonotype was detected a few times. This chain joins TRBV20-1 and TRBJ2-1; D gene uncertain. The germline gives CDR1 DFQATT, CDR2 SNEGSKA (reference sequence). The CDR3 contains 12 residues. V lost 2 bases, J lost 6 bases, and 8 bases lay in between. Here the CDR3 reads CSARLQPNEQFF. The CDR3 DNA reads TGCAGTGCTAGACTGCAGCCCAATGAGCAGTTCTTC.